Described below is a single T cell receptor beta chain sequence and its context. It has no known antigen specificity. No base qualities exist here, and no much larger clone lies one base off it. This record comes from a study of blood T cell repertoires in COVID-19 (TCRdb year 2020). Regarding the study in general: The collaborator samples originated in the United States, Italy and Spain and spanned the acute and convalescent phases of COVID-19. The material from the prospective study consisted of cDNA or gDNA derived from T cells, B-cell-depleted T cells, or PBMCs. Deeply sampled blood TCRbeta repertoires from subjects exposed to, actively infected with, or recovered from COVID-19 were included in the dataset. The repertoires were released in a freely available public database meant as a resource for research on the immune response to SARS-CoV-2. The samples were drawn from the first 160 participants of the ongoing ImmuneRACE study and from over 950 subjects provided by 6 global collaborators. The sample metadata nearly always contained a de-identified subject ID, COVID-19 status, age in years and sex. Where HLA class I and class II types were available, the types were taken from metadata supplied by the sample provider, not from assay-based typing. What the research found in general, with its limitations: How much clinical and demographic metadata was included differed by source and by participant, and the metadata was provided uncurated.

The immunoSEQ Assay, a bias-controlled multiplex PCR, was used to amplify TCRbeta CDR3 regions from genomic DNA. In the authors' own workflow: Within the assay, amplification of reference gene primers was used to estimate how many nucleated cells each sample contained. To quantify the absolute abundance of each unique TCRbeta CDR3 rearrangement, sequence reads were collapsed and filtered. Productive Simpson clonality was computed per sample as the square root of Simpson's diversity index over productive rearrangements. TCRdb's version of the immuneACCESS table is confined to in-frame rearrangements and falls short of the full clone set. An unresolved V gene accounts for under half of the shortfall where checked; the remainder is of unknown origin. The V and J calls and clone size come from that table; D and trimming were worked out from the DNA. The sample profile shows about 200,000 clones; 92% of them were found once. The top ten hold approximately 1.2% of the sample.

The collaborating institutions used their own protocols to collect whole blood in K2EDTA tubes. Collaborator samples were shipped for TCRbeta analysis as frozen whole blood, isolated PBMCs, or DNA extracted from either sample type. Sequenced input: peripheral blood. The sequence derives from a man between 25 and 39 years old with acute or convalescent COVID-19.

The CDR3 here reads CASSLRQEAFF. At the DNA level, the sequence is TGTGCCAGCAGCCTGAGACAGGAAGCTTTCTTT. This receptor chain uses TRBV5-4 and TRBJ1-1; TRBD1 is perhaps the D gene, given 5 matching bases. For CDR1 and CDR2, the germline V gene (reference sequence) lists SGHNT and YYREEE. Trimming takes 4 bases from V and 8 bases from J, and the germline ends sit 9 bases apart. There are 11 amino acids in the CDR3, from cysteine to phenylalanine inclusive. The entry retains the CDR3 DNA only, 33 bases that are in frame from base 1.